These T cell receptor beta chains were read from a single sample in a study of neurological immune-mediated disorders. One entry per CDR3 protein, called by TCRdb with MiXCR from the 5' RACE reads. The profile shows tens of thousands of distinct CDR3 sequences, almost 3.5% of them singletons. Source material: PBMCs. These receptors were obtained from a man in his forties with multiple sclerosis. Both conserved end residues are part of each CDR3. The D gene is left open where the match is weak. Part of the rows lack a size; the others show once, few, many or a class for expanded clones.

CDR3nt: TGTGCCAGCAGTTTATTCGTGGGTCAGCCCCAGCATTTT
CDR3aa: CASSLFVGQPQHF
d_gene: NA
v_gene: TRBV27
abundance: many
j_gene: TRBJ1-5

CDR3nt: TGTGCCAGCAGCTTAGTAAGGGCGGACACTGAAGCTTTCTTT
CDR3aa: CASSLVRADTEAFF
d_gene: NA
v_gene: TRBV7-9
abundance: many
j_gene: TRBJ1-1

CDR3nt: TGTGCCAGCAGTGGACCTAGCGGCCGCTCCTACAATGAGCAGTTCTTC
CDR3aa: CASSGPSGRSYNEQFF
d_gene: TRBD2
v_gene: TRBV27
abundance: many
j_gene: TRBJ2-1

CDR3nt: TGCGCCAGCAGCGTCTTTACAGGGGGCACTGAAGCTTTCTTT
CDR3aa: CASSVFTGGTEAFF
d_gene: TRBD1
v_gene: TRBV5-1
abundance: many
j_gene: TRBJ1-1

CDR3nt: TGTGCCAGCAGCCGCCCGCTCGCGAACACCGGGGAGCTGTTTTTT
CDR3aa: CASSRPLANTGELFF
d_gene: NA
v_gene: TRBV12-3/TRBV12-4
abundance: many
j_gene: TRBJ2-2

CDR3nt: TGTGCCAGCAGCACCCCGGGAGGGGACAATGAGCAGTTCTTC
CDR3aa: CASSTPGGDNEQFF
d_gene: TRBD2
v_gene: TRBV11-2
abundance: many
j_gene: TRBJ2-1

CDR3nt: TGTGCCACCAGCAGACAGGGAGCCCCTCAAGAGACCCAGTACTTC
CDR3aa: CATSRQGAPQETQYF
d_gene: NA
v_gene: TRBV15
abundance: many
j_gene: TRBJ2-5

CDR3nt: TGTGCCAGCTCACCGACAGGGGTCAATCAGCCCCAGCATTTT
CDR3aa: CASSPTGVNQPQHF
d_gene: TRBD1
v_gene: TRBV18
abundance: NA
j_gene: TRBJ1-5

CDR3nt: TGTGCCAGCAGCGTAGAGGGGCTAGCGGGGGCCACCGGGGAGCTGTTTTTT
CDR3aa: CASSVEGLAGATGELFF
d_gene: TRBD2
v_gene: TRBV9
abundance: many
j_gene: TRBJ2-2

CDR3nt: TGCGCCAGCAGCCAAGCGGGAGTGGAGTACAATGAGCAGTTCTTC
CDR3aa: CASSQAGVEYNEQFF
d_gene: TRBD2
v_gene: TRBV5-1
abundance: many
j_gene: TRBJ2-1

CDR3nt: TGCGCCAGCAGCTTGGACAGGGGTAACATTCAGTACTTC
CDR3aa: CASSLDRGNIQYF
d_gene: TRBD1
v_gene: TRBV5-1
abundance: many
j_gene: TRBJ2-4

CDR3nt: TGCGCCAGCACCCTGGGTGGCCAAGAGACCCAGTACTTC
CDR3aa: CASTLGGQETQYF
d_gene: NA
v_gene: TRBV5-1
abundance: many
j_gene: TRBJ2-5

CDR3nt: TGTGCCAGCAGACCAACTAGCGGGGGTTTTCAAGAGACCCAGTACTTC
CDR3aa: CASRPTSGGFQETQYF
d_gene: TRBD2
v_gene: TRBV3-1
abundance: many
j_gene: TRBJ2-5

CDR3nt: TGTGCCAGCAAGGTACAGGGCCCCGGAAACACCATATATTTT
CDR3aa: CASKVQGPGNTIYF
d_gene: NA
v_gene: TRBV2
abundance: many
j_gene: TRBJ1-3

CDR3nt: TGTGCCAGCAGCCAAGACGGAGGACAGGGCAGACATGAGTACACCTTC
CDR3aa: CASSQDGGQGRHEYTF
d_gene: TRBD1
v_gene: TRBV3-1
abundance: NA
j_gene: TRBJ1-2

CDR3nt: TGTGCCAGCAGCTTATATGCTAAACTAGTTCAGGGTGAGCAGTTCTTC
CDR3aa: CASSLYAKLVQGEQFF
d_gene: NA
v_gene: TRBV7-8
abundance: many
j_gene: TRBJ2-1

CDR3nt: TGCGCCAGCAGCTCACAGGGGCTGGGAGAGACCCAGTACTTC
CDR3aa: CASSSQGLGETQYF
d_gene: TRBD1
v_gene: TRBV5-1
abundance: many
j_gene: TRBJ2-5

CDR3nt: TGTGCCACCAGCAGAGACCAGGGGTCTGAAGCTTTCTTT
CDR3aa: CATSRDQGSEAFF
d_gene: NA
v_gene: TRBV15
abundance: many
j_gene: TRBJ1-1

CDR3nt: TGTGCCAGCAGCCCCATTGCGGGGCTCTCCTACGAGCAGTACTTC
CDR3aa: CASSPIAGLSYEQYF
d_gene: NA
v_gene: TRBV7-6
abundance: many
j_gene: TRBJ2-7

CDR3nt: TGTGCCACCGTGGACAGGGGAACGCGTGAAGCTTTCTTT
CDR3aa: CATVDRGTREAFF
d_gene: TRBD1
v_gene: TRBV24-1
abundance: many
j_gene: TRBJ1-1

CDR3nt: TGTGCCAGCAGCTTAGCGCAAAGGACAGGGGGCCAGTTCTTC
CDR3aa: CASSLAQRTGGQFF
d_gene: TRBD1
v_gene: TRBV7-8
abundance: many
j_gene: TRBJ2-1

CDR3nt: TGCAGCGTTGAAGATCGTGCTAGCGGGGCTGCAGATACGCAGTATTTT
CDR3aa: CSVEDRASGAADTQYF
d_gene: TRBD2
v_gene: TRBV29-1
abundance: many
j_gene: TRBJ2-3

CDR3nt: TGCGCCAGCAGTGAGGGCGGATCAACCCTCAACTTT
CDR3aa: CASSEGGSTLNF
d_gene: NA
v_gene: TRBV10-1
abundance: NA
j_gene: TRBJ1-6

CDR3nt: TGTGCCAGCAGTTTACAGGGATCAGATTCACCCCTCCACTTT
CDR3aa: CASSLQGSDSPLHF
d_gene: NA
v_gene: TRBV12-3/TRBV12-4
abundance: many
j_gene: TRBJ1-6

CDR3nt: TGCGCCAGCAGCTTGGGACCCCGGACAGGGGGCTACGAGCCCCAGCATTTT
CDR3aa: CASSLGPRTGGYEPQHF
d_gene: TRBD1
v_gene: TRBV5-1
abundance: many
j_gene: TRBJ1-5

CDR3nt: TGCGCCAGCAGCCGTGGGACTAGCGGGAGAAATTGGGGTTACGAGCAGTACTTC
CDR3aa: CASSRGTSGRNWGYEQYF
d_gene: TRBD2
v_gene: TRBV5-1
abundance: many
j_gene: TRBJ2-7

CDR3nt: TGTGCCAGCAGCGCTGGACAGTATGGCTACACCTTC
CDR3aa: CASSAGQYGYTF
d_gene: NA
v_gene: TRBV5-4
abundance: many
j_gene: TRBJ1-2

CDR3nt: TGCAGTGCTAGAGCCCCTAAGGGACCTGGGGATACGCAGTATTTT
CDR3aa: CSARAPKGPGDTQYF
d_gene: NA
v_gene: TRBV20-1
abundance: many
j_gene: TRBJ2-3

CDR3nt: TGCGCCAGCAGCTTGTGGGGACACTCAACTAATGAAAAACTGTTTTTT
CDR3aa: CASSLWGHSTNEKLFF
d_gene: NA
v_gene: TRBV5-1
abundance: many
j_gene: TRBJ1-4

CDR3nt: TGTGCCAGCAGCCCAGAGGCTAGCGGGGGGGATTATTACGAGCAGTACTTC
CDR3aa: CASSPEASGGDYYEQYF
d_gene: TRBD2
v_gene: TRBV7-2
abundance: many
j_gene: TRBJ2-7

CDR3nt: TGCAGTGCTAGATCCCGGGACACCTCCTACGAGCAGTACTTC
CDR3aa: CSARSRDTSYEQYF
d_gene: NA
v_gene: TRBV20-1
abundance: many
j_gene: TRBJ2-7

CDR3nt: TGTGCCAGCAGTTCGACTAGCGGAATGAACACCGGGGAGCTGTTTTTT
CDR3aa: CASSSTSGMNTGELFF
d_gene: TRBD2
v_gene: TRBV12-3/TRBV12-4
abundance: NA
j_gene: TRBJ2-2

CDR3nt: TGTGCCAGCAGCCTTAGCGGGGGGGCCGGTGAGCAGTTCTTC
CDR3aa: CASSLSGGAGEQFF
d_gene: TRBD2
v_gene: TRBV12-3/TRBV12-4
abundance: many
j_gene: TRBJ2-1

CDR3nt: TGTGCCACCAGTGACGTGAAGCGGGGGGCGGTAACAGATACGCAGTATTTT
CDR3aa: CATSDVKRGAVTDTQYF
d_gene: TRBD2
v_gene: TRBV24-1
abundance: many
j_gene: TRBJ2-3

CDR3nt: TGCGCCAGCAGTCAGGGGGACAGAACCATTTACGAGCAGTACTTC
CDR3aa: CASSQGDRTIYEQYF
d_gene: TRBD1
v_gene: TRBV5-1
abundance: many
j_gene: TRBJ2-7

CDR3nt: TGCGCCAGCAGCTTACAGGGGAAGAACACCGGGGAGCTGTTTTTT
CDR3aa: CASSLQGKNTGELFF
d_gene: TRBD1
v_gene: TRBV5-1
abundance: many
j_gene: TRBJ2-2

CDR3nt: TGTGCCAGCAGTGAATTGACTAGCGGGGCCTACAATGAGCAGTTCTTC
CDR3aa: CASSELTSGAYNEQFF
d_gene: TRBD2
v_gene: TRBV25-1
abundance: many
j_gene: TRBJ2-1

CDR3nt: TGCAGTGCTAGACCTACCGGCAGCATGAACACCGGGGAGCTGTTTTTT
CDR3aa: CSARPTGSMNTGELFF
d_gene: NA
v_gene: TRBV20-1
abundance: many
j_gene: TRBJ2-2

CDR3nt: TGCAGTGCTAGGGTCGGACTAGCGGGGGCCGTGGATCGAGATACGCAGTATTTT
CDR3aa: CSARVGLAGAVDRDTQYF
d_gene: TRBD2
v_gene: TRBV20-1
abundance: many
j_gene: TRBJ2-3

CDR3nt: TGTGCCAGCAGCTTAGCGGGGACTAGCGGGAGGGCCGTCTCTGGGGCCAACGTCCTGACTTTC
CDR3aa: CASSLAGTSGRAVSGANVLTF
d_gene: TRBD2
v_gene: TRBV7-8
abundance: many
j_gene: TRBJ2-6

CDR3nt: TGCAGTGCTGATCCCGGGACGCCCGACAATGAGCAGTTCTTC
CDR3aa: CSADPGTPDNEQFF
d_gene: NA
v_gene: TRBV20-1
abundance: many
j_gene: TRBJ2-1

CDR3nt: TGTGCCAGCAGCTCTCTCCGGGACAGGGGGCGTCAGACCCAGTACTTC
CDR3aa: CASSSLRDRGRQTQYF
d_gene: TRBD1
v_gene: TRBV11-2
abundance: many
j_gene: TRBJ2-5

CDR3nt: TGTGCCAGCAGCCTGAGGGTGGGAGGAGGTGAGCAGTTCTTC
CDR3aa: CASSLRVGGGEQFF
d_gene: NA
v_gene: TRBV2
abundance: many
j_gene: TRBJ2-1

CDR3nt: TGTGCCAGCAGATCTAGACAGGGACTGGGGCAGTTCTTC
CDR3aa: CASRSRQGLGQFF
d_gene: NA
v_gene: TRBV12-3/TRBV12-4
abundance: NA
j_gene: TRBJ2-1

CDR3nt: NA
CDR3aa: CASSTGMATPSVRGRGYTF
d_gene: NA
v_gene: TRBV10-3
abundance: many
j_gene: TRBJ1-2

CDR3nt: TGTGCCAGCAGCTTAGCTGGGTACACCGGGGAGCTGTTTTTT
CDR3aa: CASSLAGYTGELFF
d_gene: NA
v_gene: TRBV7-9
abundance: many
j_gene: TRBJ2-2

CDR3nt: TGTGCCAGCAGTTCCCGGGAGCGGAGCACAGATACGCAGTATTTT
CDR3aa: CASSSRERSTDTQYF
d_gene: NA
v_gene: TRBV12-3/TRBV12-4
abundance: many
j_gene: TRBJ2-3